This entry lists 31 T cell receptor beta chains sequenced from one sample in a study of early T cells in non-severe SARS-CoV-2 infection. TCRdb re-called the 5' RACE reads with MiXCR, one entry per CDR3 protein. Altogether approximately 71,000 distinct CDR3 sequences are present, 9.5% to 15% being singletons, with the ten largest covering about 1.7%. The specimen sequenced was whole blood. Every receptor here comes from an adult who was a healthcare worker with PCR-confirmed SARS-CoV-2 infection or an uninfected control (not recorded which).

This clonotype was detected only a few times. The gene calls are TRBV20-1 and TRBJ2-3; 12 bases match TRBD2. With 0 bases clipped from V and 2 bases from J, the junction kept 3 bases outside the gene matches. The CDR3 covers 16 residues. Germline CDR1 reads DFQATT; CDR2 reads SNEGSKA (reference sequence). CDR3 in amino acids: CSARDLAGGDTDTQYF. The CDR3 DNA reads TGCAGTGCTAGAGACCTAGCGGGGGGGGACACAGATACGCAGTATTTT.

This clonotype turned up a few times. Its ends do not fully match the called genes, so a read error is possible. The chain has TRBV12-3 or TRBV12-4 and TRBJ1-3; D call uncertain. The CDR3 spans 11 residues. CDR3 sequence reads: CASRFGNTIYF. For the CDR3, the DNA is TGTGCCAGCCGTTTTGGAAACACCATATATTTT.

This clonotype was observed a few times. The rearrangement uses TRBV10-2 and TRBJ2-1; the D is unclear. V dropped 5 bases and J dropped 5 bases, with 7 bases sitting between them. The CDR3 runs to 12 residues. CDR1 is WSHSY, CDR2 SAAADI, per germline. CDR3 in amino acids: CASSPTHNEQFF. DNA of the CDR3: TGCGCCAGCAGTCCCACCCACAATGAGCAGTTCTTC.

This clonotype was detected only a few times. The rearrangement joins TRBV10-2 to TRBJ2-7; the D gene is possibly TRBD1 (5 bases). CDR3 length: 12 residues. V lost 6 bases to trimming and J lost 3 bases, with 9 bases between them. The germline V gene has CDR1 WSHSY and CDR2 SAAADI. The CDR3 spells CASRGPLYEQYF. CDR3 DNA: TGCGCCAGCAGGGGGCCACTCTACGAGCAGTACTTC.

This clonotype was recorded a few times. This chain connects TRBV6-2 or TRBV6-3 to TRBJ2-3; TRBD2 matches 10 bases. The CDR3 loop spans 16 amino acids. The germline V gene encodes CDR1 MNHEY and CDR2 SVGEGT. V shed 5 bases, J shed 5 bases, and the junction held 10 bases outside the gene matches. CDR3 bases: TGTGCCAGCAGTCCCCTCGGAGCGGGGGGGCGAGATACGCAGTATTTT. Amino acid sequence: CASSPLGAGGRDTQYF.

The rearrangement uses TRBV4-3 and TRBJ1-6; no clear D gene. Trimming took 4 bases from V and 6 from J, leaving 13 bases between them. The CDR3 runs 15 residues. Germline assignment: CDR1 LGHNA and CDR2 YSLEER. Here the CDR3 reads CASSPVVGANSPLHF. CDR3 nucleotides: TGCGCCAGCAGCCCAGTAGTCGGCGCTAATTCACCCCTCCACTTT.

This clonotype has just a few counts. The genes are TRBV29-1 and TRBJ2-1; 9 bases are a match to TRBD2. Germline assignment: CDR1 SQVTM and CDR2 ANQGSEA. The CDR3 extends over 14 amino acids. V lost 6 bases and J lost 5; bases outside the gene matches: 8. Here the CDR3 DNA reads TGCAGCGTGCAGACTAGCGGACCTAACAATGAGCAGTTCTTC. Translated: CSVQTSGPNNEQFF.

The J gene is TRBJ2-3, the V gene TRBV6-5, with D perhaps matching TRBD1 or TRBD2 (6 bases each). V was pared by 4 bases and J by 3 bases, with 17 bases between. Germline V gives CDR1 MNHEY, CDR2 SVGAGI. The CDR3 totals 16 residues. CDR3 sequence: CASSSWGARGTDTQYF. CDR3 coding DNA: TGTGCCAGCAGTTCCTGGGGGGCTCGTGGGACAGATACGCAGTATTTT.

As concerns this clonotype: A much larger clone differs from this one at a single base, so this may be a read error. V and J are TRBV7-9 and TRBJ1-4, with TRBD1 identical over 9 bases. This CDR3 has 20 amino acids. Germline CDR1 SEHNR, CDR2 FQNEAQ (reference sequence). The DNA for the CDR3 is TGTGCCAGCAGTTCTCTACCCCACAGGGGGCAACCCGAATCCCGAGAAAAACTGATTTTT. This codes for CASSSLPHRGQPESREKLIF.

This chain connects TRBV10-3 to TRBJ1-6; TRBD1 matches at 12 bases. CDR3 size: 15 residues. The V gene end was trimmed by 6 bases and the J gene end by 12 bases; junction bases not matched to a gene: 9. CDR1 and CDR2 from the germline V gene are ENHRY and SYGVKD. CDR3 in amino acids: CAIRDAGTGGKPLHF. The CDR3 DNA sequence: TGTGCCATCAGGGACGCCGGGACAGGGGGCAAACCCCTCCACTTT.

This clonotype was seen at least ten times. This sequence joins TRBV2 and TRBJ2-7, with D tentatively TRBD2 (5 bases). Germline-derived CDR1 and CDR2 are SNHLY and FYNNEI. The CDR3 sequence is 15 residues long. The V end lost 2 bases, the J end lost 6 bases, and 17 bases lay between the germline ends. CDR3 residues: CASSERGRMVAEQYF. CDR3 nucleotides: TGTGCCAGCAGTGAACGGGGTCGGATGGTGGCCGAGCAGTACTTC.

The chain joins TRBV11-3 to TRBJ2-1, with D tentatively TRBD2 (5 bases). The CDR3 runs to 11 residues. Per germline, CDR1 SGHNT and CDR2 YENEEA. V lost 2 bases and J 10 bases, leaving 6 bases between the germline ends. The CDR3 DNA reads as TGTGCCAGCAGCTTACGAGGGGAGCAGTTCTTC. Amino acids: CASSLRGEQFF. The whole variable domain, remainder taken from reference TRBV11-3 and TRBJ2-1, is EAGVVQSPRYKIIEKKQPVAFWCNPISGHNTLYWYLQNLGQGPELLIRYENEEAVDDSQLPKDRFSAERLKGVDSTLKIQPAELGDSAVYLCASSLRGEQFFGPGTRLTVL.

Written as DNA, the CDR3 is TGTGCCAGCAGCTTAGTCGGGGGCTATTACGAGCAGTACTTC. Its protein is CASSLVGGYYEQYF. This rearrangement joins TRBV11-1 to TRBJ2-7; tentatively, D is TRBD1 or TRBD2 (6 bases each). Germline V gives CDR1 SGHAT, CDR2 FQDESV (reference sequence). The CDR3 contains 14 residues. The V end lost 1 base, the J end lost 4 bases, and 11 bases lay between the germline ends.

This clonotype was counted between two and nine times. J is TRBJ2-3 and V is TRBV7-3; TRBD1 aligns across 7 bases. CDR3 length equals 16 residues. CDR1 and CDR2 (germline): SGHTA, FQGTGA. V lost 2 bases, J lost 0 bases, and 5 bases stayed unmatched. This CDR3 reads CASSLFGTASTDTQYF. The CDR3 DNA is TGTGCCAGCAGCTTATTTGGGACAGCAAGCACAGATACGCAGTATTTT.

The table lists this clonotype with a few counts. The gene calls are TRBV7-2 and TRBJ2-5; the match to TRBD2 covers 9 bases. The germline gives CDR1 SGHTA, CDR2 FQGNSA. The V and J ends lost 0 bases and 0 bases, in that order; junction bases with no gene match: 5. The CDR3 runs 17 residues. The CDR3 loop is CASSLAGSGGDQETQYF. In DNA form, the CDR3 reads TGTGCCAGCAGCTTAGCGGGTAGCGGGGGCGACCAAGAGACCCAGTACTTC.

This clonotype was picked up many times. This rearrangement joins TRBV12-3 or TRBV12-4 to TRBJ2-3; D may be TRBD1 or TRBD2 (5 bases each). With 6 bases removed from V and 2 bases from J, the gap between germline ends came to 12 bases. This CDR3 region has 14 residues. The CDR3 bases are TGTGCCAGCAGCTCCCCAGGGACCACAGATACGCAGTATTTT. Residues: CASSSPGTTDTQYF.

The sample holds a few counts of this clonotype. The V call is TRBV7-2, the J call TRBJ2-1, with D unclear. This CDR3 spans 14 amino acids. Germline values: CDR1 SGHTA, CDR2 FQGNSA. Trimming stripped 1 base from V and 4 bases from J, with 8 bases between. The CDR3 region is CASSLGDEYNEQFF. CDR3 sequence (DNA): TGTGCCAGCAGCTTAGGCGATGAGTACAATGAGCAGTTCTTC.

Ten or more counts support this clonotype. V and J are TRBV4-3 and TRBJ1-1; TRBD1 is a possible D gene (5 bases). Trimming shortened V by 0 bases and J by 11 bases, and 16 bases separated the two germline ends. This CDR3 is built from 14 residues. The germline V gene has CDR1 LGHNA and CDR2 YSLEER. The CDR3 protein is CASSQEGAGWGAFF. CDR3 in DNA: TGCGCCAGCAGCCAAGAGGGTGCGGGGTGGGGGGCTTTCTTT.

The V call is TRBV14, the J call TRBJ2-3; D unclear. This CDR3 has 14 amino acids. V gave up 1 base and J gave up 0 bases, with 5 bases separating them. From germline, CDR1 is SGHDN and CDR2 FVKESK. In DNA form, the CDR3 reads TGTGCCAGCAGCCAAGTCGCTAGCACAGATACGCAGTATTTT. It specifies CASSQVASTDTQYF.

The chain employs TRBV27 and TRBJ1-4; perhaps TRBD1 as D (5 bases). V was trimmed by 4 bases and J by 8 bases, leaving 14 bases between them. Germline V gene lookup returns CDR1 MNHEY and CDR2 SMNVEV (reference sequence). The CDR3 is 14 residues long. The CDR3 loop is CASSSLAGPEKLFF. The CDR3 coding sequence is TGTGCCAGCAGTTCCCTGGCAGGGCCCGAAAAACTGTTTTTT.

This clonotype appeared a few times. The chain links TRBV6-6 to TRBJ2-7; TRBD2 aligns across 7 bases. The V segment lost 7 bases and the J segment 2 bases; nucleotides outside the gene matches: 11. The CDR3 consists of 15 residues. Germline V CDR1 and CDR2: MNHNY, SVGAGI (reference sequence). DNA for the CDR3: TGTGCCAGCATCTCACCCCGGGGAGGGACCTACGAGCAGTACTTC. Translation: CASISPRGGTYEQYF.

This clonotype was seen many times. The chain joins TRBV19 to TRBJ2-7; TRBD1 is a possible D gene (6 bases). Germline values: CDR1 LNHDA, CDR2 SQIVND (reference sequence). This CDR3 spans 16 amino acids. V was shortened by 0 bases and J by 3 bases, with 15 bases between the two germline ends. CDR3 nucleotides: TGTGCCAGTAGTATAGATGGGCAGGGGAATCACTACGAGCAGTACTTC. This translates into CASSIDGQGNHYEQYF.

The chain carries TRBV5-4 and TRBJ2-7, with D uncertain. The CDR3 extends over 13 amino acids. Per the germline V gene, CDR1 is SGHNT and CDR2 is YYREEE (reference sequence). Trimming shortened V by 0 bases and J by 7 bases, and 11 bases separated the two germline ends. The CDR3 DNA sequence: TGTGCCAGCAGCTTGGCCCCCTCGGAAGAGCAGTACTTC. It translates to CASSLAPSEEQYF.

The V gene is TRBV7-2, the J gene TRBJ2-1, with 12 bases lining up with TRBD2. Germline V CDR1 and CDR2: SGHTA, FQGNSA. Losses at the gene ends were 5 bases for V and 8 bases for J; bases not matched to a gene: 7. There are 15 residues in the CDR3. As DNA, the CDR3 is TGTGCCAGCAGCCCAAGGACTAGCGGGGTCTATGAGCAGTTCTTC. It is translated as CASSPRTSGVYEQFF.

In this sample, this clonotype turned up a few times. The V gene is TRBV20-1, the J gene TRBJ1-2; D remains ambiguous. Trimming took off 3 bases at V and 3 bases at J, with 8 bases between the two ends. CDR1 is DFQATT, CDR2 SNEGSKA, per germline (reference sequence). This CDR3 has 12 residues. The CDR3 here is CSASPNHYGYTF. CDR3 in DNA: TGCAGTGCTAGTCCGAATCACTATGGCTACACCTTC.

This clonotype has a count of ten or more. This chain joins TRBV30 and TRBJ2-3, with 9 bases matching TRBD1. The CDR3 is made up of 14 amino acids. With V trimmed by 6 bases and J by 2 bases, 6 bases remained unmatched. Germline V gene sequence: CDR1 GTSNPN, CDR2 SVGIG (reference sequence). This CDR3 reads CACQQGASTDTQYF. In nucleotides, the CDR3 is TGTGCCTGCCAACAGGGGGCCTCCACAGATACGCAGTATTTT.

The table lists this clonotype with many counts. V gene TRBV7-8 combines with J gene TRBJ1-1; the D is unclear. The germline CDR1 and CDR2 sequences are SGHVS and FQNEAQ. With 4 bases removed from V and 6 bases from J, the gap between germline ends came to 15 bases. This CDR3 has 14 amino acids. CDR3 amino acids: CASSSAAGVSEAFF. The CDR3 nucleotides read TGTGCCAGCAGCTCCGCGGCCGGGGTCTCTGAAGCTTTCTTT.

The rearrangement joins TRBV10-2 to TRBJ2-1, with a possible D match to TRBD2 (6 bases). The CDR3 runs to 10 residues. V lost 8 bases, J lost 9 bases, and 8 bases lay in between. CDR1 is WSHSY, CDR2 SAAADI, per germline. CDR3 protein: CASLASEQFF. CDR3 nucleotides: TGCGCCAGCCTAGCGAGTGAGCAGTTCTTC.

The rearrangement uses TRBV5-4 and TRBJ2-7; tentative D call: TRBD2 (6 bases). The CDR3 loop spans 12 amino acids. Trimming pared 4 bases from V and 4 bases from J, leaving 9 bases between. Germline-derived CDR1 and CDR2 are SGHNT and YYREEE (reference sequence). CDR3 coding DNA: TGTGCCAGCAGCCCAAGCGGGTACGAGCAGTACTTC. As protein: CASSPSGYEQYF. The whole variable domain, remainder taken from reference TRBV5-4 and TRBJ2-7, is ETGVTQSPTHLIKTRGQQVTLRCSSQSGHNTVSWYQQALGQGPQFIFQYYREEENGRGNFPPRFSGLQFPNYSSELNVNALELDDSALYLCASSPSGYEQYFGPGTRLTVT.

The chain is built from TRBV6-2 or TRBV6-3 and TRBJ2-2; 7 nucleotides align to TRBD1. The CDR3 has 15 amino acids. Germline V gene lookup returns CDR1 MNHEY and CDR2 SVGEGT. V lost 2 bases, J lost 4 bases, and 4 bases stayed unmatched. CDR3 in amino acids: CASSYLGQTTGELFF. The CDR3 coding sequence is TGTGCCAGCAGTTACCTGGGACAGACCACCGGGGAGCTGTTTTTT.

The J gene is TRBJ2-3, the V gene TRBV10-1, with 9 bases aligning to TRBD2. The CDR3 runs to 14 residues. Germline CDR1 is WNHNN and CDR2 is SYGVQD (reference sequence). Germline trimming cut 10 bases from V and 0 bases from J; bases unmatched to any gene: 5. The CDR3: CANSGGTSTDTQYF. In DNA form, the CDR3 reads TGCGCCAACAGCGGGGGGACGAGCACAGATACGCAGTATTTT.